These T cell receptor beta chains were read from a single sample in a study of cytomegalovirus exposure and HLA in healthy donors. Clones were sequenced by immunoSEQ multiplex PCR, and TCRdb holds only the in-frame ones, with some missing. The table includes 100,000 to 150,000 clones, about three fifths detected once. Sequencing used PBMCs. The source is a woman in her 40s in good health and CMV-seropositive. The CDR3 runs from the conserved cysteine through the conserved F or W. The order of the fields is clone size, D gene, V gene, J gene, CDR3 DNA, CDR3 protein. D genes are given only for firm matches. Expanded clones are given a class, and other clones once, few, many or no size at all.

many	-	TRBV28	TRBJ1-4	TGTGCCAGCAGCCTGACCGGGACACCTGAAAAACTGTTTTTT	CASSLTGTPEKLFF
-	TRBD1	TRBV18	TRBJ1-2	TGTGCCAGCTCTACAGGGGGGGACTATGGCTACACCTTC	CASSTGGDYGYTF
-	TRBD2	TRBV13	TRBJ2-2	TGTGCCAGCAGCTTAACGGGAGGTCAGGGCACCGGGGAGCTGTTTTTT	CASSLTGGQGTGELFF
-	-	TRBV5-6	TRBJ2-2	TGTGCCAGCAGCTTCGGGGTCCTCGGGGACACCGGGGAGCTGTTTTTT	CASSFGVLGDTGELFF
few	TRBD2	TRBV5-1	TRBJ2-3	TGCGCCAGCAGCCCGGACAGTACCCCCGGACTAGCGGGGGGCGTGGGCACAGATACGCAGTATTTT	CASSPDSTPGLAGGVGTDTQYF
-	-	TRBV2	TRBJ2-3	TGTGCCAGCAGTGACAGGGATAATACGCAGTATTTT	CASSDRDNTQYF
-	-	TRBV7-2	TRBJ1-1	TGTGCCAGCAGACCGGGACACGCGAACACTGAAGCTTTCTTT	CASRPGHANTEAFF
-	TRBD1	TRBV2	TRBJ2-2	TGTGCCAGCAGCCCACAGGGGGCGCCCGGGGAGCTGTTTTTT	CASSPQGAPGELFF
-	-	TRBV2	TRBJ2-1	TGTGCCAGCAGTGAAGCTCCCGTCGCCTACAATGAGCAGTTCTTC	CASSEAPVAYNEQFF
-	TRBD2	TRBV7-9	TRBJ2-1	TGTGCCAGCAGCCCTGGCGGGGGGGTTAGCAATGAGCAGTTCTTC	CASSPGGGVSNEQFF
-	TRBD1	TRBV19	TRBJ2-5	TGTGCCAGTAGTAATTTACAGGGGCAAGAGACCCAGTACTTC	CASSNLQGQETQYF
few	-	TRBV5-4	TRBJ2-7	TGTGCCAGCAGCTTGGAACGAGGAGGCTCCTACGAGCAGTACTTC	CASSLERGGSYEQYF
-	TRBD2	TRBV9	TRBJ2-5	TGTGCCAGCAGCGTGGGACTAGCGGTTCAAGAGACCCAGTACTTC	CASSVGLAVQETQYF
few	TRBD1	TRBV7-9	TRBJ1-6	TGTGCCAGCAGCTCCGGGACAGGGGGCTTAGATTCACCCCTCCACTTT	CASSSGTGGLDSPLHF
once	-	TRBV7-2	TRBJ2-7	TGTGCCAGCAGCTTCCAGGGAACCCTAGGCTACGAGCAGTACTTC	CASSFQGTLGYEQYF
-	-	TRBV6-5	TRBJ2-5	TGTGCCACCACGGAGCGGTTCTACCAAGAGACCCAGTACTTC	CATTERFYQETQYF
-	-	TRBV6-5	TRBJ1-5	TGTGCCAGCAGTGCCGGGTCGTCATATCAGCCCCAGCATTTT	CASSAGSSYQPQHF
few	-	TRBV21-1	TRBJ2-5	TGTGCCAGCAGCACCTCCGCACAGGGAGAAGAGACCCAGTACTTC	CASSTSAQGEETQYF
-	-	TRBV4-1	TRBJ2-2	TGCGCCAGCAGCCAAGATCAGGCACCAGGGAACACCGGGGAGCTGTTTTTT	CASSQDQAPGNTGELFF
-	TRBD2	TRBV27	TRBJ2-5	TGTGCCAGCAAAGAGCTAGCGGGCAACCAAGAGACCCAGTACTTC	CASKELAGNQETQYF
-	-	TRBV9	TRBJ2-2	TGTGCCAGCAGCGTAGGATCGGCAGGCCCCGGGGAGCTGTTTTTT	CASSVGSAGPGELFF
few	TRBD2	TRBV18	TRBJ2-5	TGTGCCAGCTCACCCGTAGCGGGGAGAGAGACCCAGTACTTC	CASSPVAGRETQYF
-	TRBD2	TRBV9	TRBJ2-1	TGTGCCAGCAGCCCAACTAGCGGGGGGTACAATGAGCAGTTCTTC	CASSPTSGGYNEQFF
-	TRBD1	TRBV6-1	TRBJ1-5	TGTGCCAGCAGTGATAAGGAAGACAGGGTAGACCAGCCCCAGCATTTT	CASSDKEDRVDQPQHF
-	TRBD1	TRBV5-5	TRBJ2-7	TGTGCCAGCAGCTTGGAGTCAGGGGGCTTCTACGAGCAGTACTTC	CASSLESGGFYEQYF
-	-	TRBV29-1	TRBJ2-2	TGCAGCGTTGGACTAATCACCGGGGAGCTGTTTTTT	CSVGLITGELFF
-	-	TRBV27	TRBJ1-5	TGTGCCAGCAGAAAAGACATTCGGGGTCAGCCCCAGCATTTT	CASRKDIRGQPQHF
-	TRBD1	TRBV5-1	TRBJ1-1	TGCGCCAGCAGCTTAGCAGGGGGCTCGACGGGGTTGGGCATGAACACTGAAGCTTTCTTT	CASSLAGGSTGLGMNTEAFF
-	TRBD2	TRBV14	TRBJ2-1	TGTGCCAGCAGCCAAGTTCTGGGCAAACGGGGGGAGGGGAATGAGCAGTTCTTC	CASSQVLGKRGEGNEQFF
once	-	TRBV14	TRBJ1-6	TGTGCCAGCAGCCAAGAGACGCGGAATTCACCCCTCCACTTT	CASSQETRNSPLHF
-	-	TRBV2	TRBJ1-1	TGTGCCAGCAGTAACCGGGACAAGAACACTGAAGCTTTCTTT	CASSNRDKNTEAFF
-	TRBD1	TRBV5-1	TRBJ1-2	TGCGCCAGCAGCGCCGGGACAGTCGGCGGTTATGGCTACACCTTC	CASSAGTVGGYGYTF
-	-	TRBV28	TRBJ1-2	TGTGCCAGCAGTTCAGAATATGGCTACACCTTC	CASSSEYGYTF
few	TRBD1	TRBV11-1	TRBJ2-7	TGTGCCAGCAGCTTACGAGACAGGGGCTACGAGCAGTACTTC	CASSLRDRGYEQYF
-	-	TRBV6-5	TRBJ2-7	TGTGCCAGCACCTCTGCGGGGGCGGATTCCTACGAGCAGTACTTC	CASTSAGADSYEQYF
-	-	TRBV11-2	TRBJ1-2	TGTGCCAGCACCCCTAGGAGCGGTGGCTACACCTTC	CASTPRSGGYTF
-	-	TRBV7-9	TRBJ2-2	TGTGCCAGCAGCTTGAGTCTGACCGGGGAGCTGTTTTTT	CASSLSLTGELFF
-	-	TRBV7-6	TRBJ2-7	TGTGCCAGCACCGTTACGGTGACGGGAAGCGAGCAGTACTTC	CASTVTVTGSEQYF
-	-	TRBV18	TRBJ1-1	TGTGCCAGCTCGATGAGCAGGGCGAACACTGAAGCTTTCTTT	CASSMSRANTEAFF
once	-	TRBV10-3	TRBJ1-1	TGTGCCATCAGTCTGACAGGCAACACTGAAGCTTTCTTT	CAISLTGNTEAFF
few	-	TRBV7-2	TRBJ2-2	TGTGCCAGCAGCTCGAGACTAGGAACCGGGGAGCTGTTTTTT	CASSSRLGTGELFF
-	-	TRBV19	TRBJ2-6	TGTGCCAGTAGTCCGGGACACGGAGCCTCTGGGGCCAACGTCCTGACTTTC	CASSPGHGASGANVLTF
-	-	TRBV28	TRBJ1-5	TGTGCCAGCAGTTTATTCTCTAGGCCCCAGCATTTT	CASSLFSRPQHF
-	-	TRBV20-1	TRBJ1-1	TGCAGTGCTGTATATCCAGGGCGCCCTTTCTTT	CSAVYPGRPFF
once	TRBD2	TRBV5-1	TRBJ2-7	TGCGCCAGCAGCTCGCTAGCGGATTTATCCTACGAGCAGTACTTC	CASSSLADLSYEQYF
-	-	TRBV6-5	TRBJ2-5	TGTGCCAGCAGTTACTCGAGAGCTCTTGAGACCCAGTACTTC	CASSYSRALETQYF
-	TRBD1	TRBV27	TRBJ1-6	TGTGCCAGCAGTTTCGGGGACAGGGGGTCACCCCTCCACTTT	CASSFGDRGSPLHF
-	TRBD2	TRBV30	TRBJ2-3	TGTGCCTGGAGGCTAGCGGGCACAGATACGCAGTATTTT	CAWRLAGTDTQYF
-	-	TRBV11-2	TRBJ1-1	TGTGCCAGCAGCTTAGGGTCCAAGGCGGGTGGAGCTTTCTTT	CASSLGSKAGGAFF
-	TRBD1	TRBV29-1	TRBJ2-7	TGCAGCGCGGGACAGGATTACGAGCAGTACTTC	CSAGQDYEQYF
-	-	TRBV27	TRBJ1-2	TGTGCCAGCAGTTTCCACCGTCCATATCCAGGGAACTATGGCTACCCCTTC	CASSFHRPYPGNYGYPF
-	TRBD1	TRBV18	TRBJ2-7	TGTGCCAGCTCACCACCTACAGGGGAATACTACGAGCAGTACTTC	CASSPPTGEYYEQYF
-	-	TRBV11-2	TRBJ1-6	TGTGCCAGCAGCTTAGGACGGGATTCACCCCTCCACTTT	CASSLGRDSPLHF
-	TRBD2	TRBV27	TRBJ2-7	TGTGCCAGCAGTGAGGGCCCAAGCGGGGGGTACGAGCAGTACTTC	CASSEGPSGGYEQYF
few	-	TRBV9	TRBJ2-2	TGTGCCAGCAGCGCCGGAGTCCCCGGGGAGCTGTTTTTT	CASSAGVPGELFF
few	-	TRBV10-3	TRBJ1-5	TGTGCCGCATCGCCGGGGGGGTTCAGCAATCAGCCCCAGCATTTT	CAASPGGFSNQPQHF
-	-	TRBV7-9	TRBJ1-6	TGTGCCAGCAGCGAGCTTAGGCGGGGCCGGGACTCACCCCTCCACTTT	CASSELRRGRDSPLHF
few	TRBD2	TRBV7-9	TRBJ2-1	TGTGCCAGCAGCTCCCTAGCGGTAGGGAATGAGCAGTTCTTC	CASSSLAVGNEQFF
once	-	TRBV10-3	TRBJ1-5	TGTGCCATCAGCCGGACAGACGGGGATCAGCCCCAGCATTTT	CAISRTDGDQPQHF